This passage covers 10 T cell receptor beta chains from one sample sequenced in a study of regulatory T cells in long-lasting Graves disease. Arm-PCR of CDR3 regions with iRepertoire HTBI primers generated TCR beta libraries. TCRdb passed the multiplex PCR reads through MiXCR, listing each CDR3 protein once. This repertoire shows 350,000 to 500,000 distinct CDR3 sequences, around 15% found once; its top ten account for approximately 17%. The time point: newly diagnosed GD, antithyroid drugs for less than 3 months. Extracted RNA from PBMCs served as the source of the TCR library. This sample was also put to use in a study of T cells in Graves' hyperthyroidism and ophthalmopathy.

Source: peripheral blood mononuclear cells (PBMCs), taken at new diagnosis, from a patient treated with antithyroid drugs. These receptors were collected from a woman aged 50 to 60 with Graves disease.

The gene calls are TRBV3-1 and TRBJ1-1; D ambiguous. With 4 bases removed from V and 3 bases from J, the gap between germline ends came to 15 bases. Per germline, CDR1 LGHDT and CDR2 YNNKEL (reference sequence). This CDR3 has 15 amino acids. The CDR3 loop is CASSPSWSVDTEAFF. The CDR3 DNA sequence: TGTGCCAGCAGCCCAAGTTGGTCCGTGGACACTGAAGCTTTCTTT.

This clonotype was seen a single time. This chain uses TRBV5-1 with TRBJ1-4; TRBD1 agrees at 9 bases. The CDR3 length is 14 residues. The ends lost 6 bases at V and 10 bases at J; junction bases unmatched: 10. CDR1 SGHRS and CDR2 YFSETQ come from the germline V gene. The CDR3 bases are TGCGCCAGCAAAACCGGGACAGGGATCGGAAAACTGTTTTTT. Translation: CASKTGTGIGKLFF.

This clonotype was seen a few times. The chain links TRBV5-1 to TRBJ2-7; 10 bases are shared with TRBD2. The CDR3 loop spans 18 amino acids. Germline trimming cut 0 bases from V and 5 bases from J; bases unmatched to any gene: 14. Germline CDR1 and CDR2: SGHRS and YFSETQ. The CDR3 DNA reads as TGCGCCAGCAGCTTGGGGACTAGCGGCCCCCCTGGAGGCAACGAGCAGTACTTC. It specifies CASSLGTSGPPGGNEQYF.

Ten or more counts support this clonotype. The chain recombines TRBV3-1 with TRBJ1-5; D is ambiguous. Germline V gives CDR1 LGHDT, CDR2 YNNKEL (reference sequence). V was trimmed by 0 bases and J by 7 bases, leaving 4 bases between them. The CDR3 length is 12 residues. CDR3 coding DNA: TGTGCCAGCAGCCAAGATGACCAGCCCCAGCATTTT. Amino acids: CASSQDDQPQHF.

This clonotype was seen repeatedly, ten times or more. The genes are TRBV6-9 and TRBJ2-2; 8 bases agree with TRBD2. The germline V gene has CDR1 MNHGY and CDR2 SVAAGI. The CDR3 spans 15 residues. V was pared by 3 bases and J by 6 bases, with 6 bases of the junction left unmatched. CDR3 amino acids: CASSYFQAGAGELFF. Written as DNA, the CDR3 is TGTGCCAGCAGTTACTTTCAAGCGGGAGCCGGGGAGCTGTTTTTT.

This chain joins TRBV20-1 and TRBJ2-3, with D tentatively TRBD1 (7 bases). In germline, CDR1 is DFQATT, CDR2 SNEGSKA (reference sequence). The CDR3 runs to 16 residues. The ends were cut back, 3 bases at V and 10 bases at J, with 26 bases in the middle. CDR3 DNA sequence: TGCAGTGCTAGCGGGACAGATGGTACTAGCACGGATGCGCAGTATTTT. It yields the protein CSASGTDGTSTDAQYF.

The table lists this clonotype with many counts. At one end the junction does not follow the germline gene, possibly because of a read error. This chain joins TRBV7-9 and TRBJ2-1, with 9 nucleotides matching TRBD2. Germline lookup yields CDR1 SEHNR and CDR2 FQNEAQ (reference sequence). This CDR3 is 15 amino acids long. The CDR3 sequence: CASSLRLADYNEQFF. The CDR3 nucleotides read TGTGCTAGCAGCTTAAGACTAGCGGACTACAATGAGCAGTTCTTC.

This clonotype came up many times. V usage is TRBV2 and J usage is TRBJ2-2, with 7 bases matching TRBD1. This CDR3 has 15 residues. The germline CDR1 and CDR2 sequences are SNHLY and FYNNEI. Germline trimming cut 7 bases from V and 4 bases from J; bases unmatched to any gene: 9. The CDR3 loop reads CASNEQGSFTGELFF. CDR3 in DNA: TGTGCCAGCAACGAACAGGGGTCTTTCACCGGGGAGCTGTTTTTT.

This clonotype has a count of ten or more. CDR3 bases: TGCAGCGCAACAGAGGACAGCTCCTACGAGCAGTACTTC. Its translation: CSATEDSSYEQYF. This chain uses TRBV20-1 with TRBJ2-7; D may be TRBD1 (6 bases). The CDR3 length is 13 residues. Germline assignment: CDR1 DFQATT and CDR2 SNEGSKA (reference sequence).

The V and J genes are TRBV20-1 and TRBJ2-7; TRBD2 matches at 12 bases. V trimming: 5 bases; J trimming: 7 bases; junction bases outside the gene matches: 9. CDR1 DFQATT and CDR2 SNEGSKA come from the germline V gene (reference sequence). This CDR3 is 14 amino acids long. CDR3 sequence (DNA): TGCAGTGCTCCCTGGACTAGCGGGACCGGAGAGCAGTACTTC. Encoded protein: CSAPWTSGTGEQYF.